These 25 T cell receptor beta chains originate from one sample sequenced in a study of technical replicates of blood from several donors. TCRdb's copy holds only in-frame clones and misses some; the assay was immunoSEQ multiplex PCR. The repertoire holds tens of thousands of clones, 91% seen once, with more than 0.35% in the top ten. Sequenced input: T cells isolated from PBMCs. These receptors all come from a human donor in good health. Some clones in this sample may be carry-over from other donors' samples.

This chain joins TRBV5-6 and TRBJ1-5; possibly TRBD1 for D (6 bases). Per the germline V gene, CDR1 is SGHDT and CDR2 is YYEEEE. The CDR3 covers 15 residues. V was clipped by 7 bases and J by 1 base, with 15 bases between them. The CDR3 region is CASGTGKGSNQPQHF. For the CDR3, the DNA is TGTGCCAGCGGAACAGGGAAGGGCAGCAATCAGCCCCAGCATTTT. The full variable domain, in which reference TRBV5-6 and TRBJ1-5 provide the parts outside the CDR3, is DAGVTQSPTHLIKTRGQQVTLRCSPKSGHDTVSWYQQALGQGPQFIFQYYEEEERQRGNFPDRFSGHQFPNYSSELNVNALLLGDSALYLCASGTGKGSNQPQHFGDGTRLSIL.

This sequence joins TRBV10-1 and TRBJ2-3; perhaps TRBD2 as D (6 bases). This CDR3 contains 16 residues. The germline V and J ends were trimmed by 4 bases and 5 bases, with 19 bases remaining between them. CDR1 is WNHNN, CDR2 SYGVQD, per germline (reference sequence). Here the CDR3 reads CASSGGAAGEVDTQYF. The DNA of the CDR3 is TGCGCCAGCAGTGGCGGTGCAGCGGGCGAGGTAGATACGCAGTATTTT.

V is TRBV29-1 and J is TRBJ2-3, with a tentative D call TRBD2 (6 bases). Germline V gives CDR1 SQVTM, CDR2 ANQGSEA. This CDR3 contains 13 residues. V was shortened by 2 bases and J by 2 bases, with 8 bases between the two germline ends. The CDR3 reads CSVERGSTDTQYF. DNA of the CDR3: TGCAGCGTTGAACGGGGGTCCACAGATACGCAGTATTTT.

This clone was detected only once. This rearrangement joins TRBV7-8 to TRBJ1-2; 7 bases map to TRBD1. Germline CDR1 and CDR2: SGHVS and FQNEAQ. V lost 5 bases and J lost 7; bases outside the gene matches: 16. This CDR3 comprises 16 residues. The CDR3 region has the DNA TGTGCCAGCAGCCCGGTGAGGGACAGCTGGCTCTTTGGCTACACCTTC. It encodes CASSPVRDSWLFGYTF.

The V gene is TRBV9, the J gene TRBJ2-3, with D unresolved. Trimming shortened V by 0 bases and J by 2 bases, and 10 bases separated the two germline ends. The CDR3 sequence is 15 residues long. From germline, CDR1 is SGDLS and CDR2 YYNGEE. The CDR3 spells CASSVDGGSTDTQYF. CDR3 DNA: TGTGCCAGCAGCGTAGATGGCGGATCCACAGATACGCAGTATTTT.

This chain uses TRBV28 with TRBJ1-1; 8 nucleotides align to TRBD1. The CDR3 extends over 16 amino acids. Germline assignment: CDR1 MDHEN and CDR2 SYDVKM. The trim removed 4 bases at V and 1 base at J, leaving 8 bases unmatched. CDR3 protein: CASSSPRGQGNTEAFF. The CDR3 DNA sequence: TGTGCCAGCAGTTCACCCCGAGGACAGGGGAACACTGAAGCTTTCTTT.

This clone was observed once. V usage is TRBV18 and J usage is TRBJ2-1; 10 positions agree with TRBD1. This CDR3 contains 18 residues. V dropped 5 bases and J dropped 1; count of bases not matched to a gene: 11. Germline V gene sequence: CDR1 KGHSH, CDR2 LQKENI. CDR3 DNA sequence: TGTGCCAGCTCATCCGGGACAGGGGATTCCTTTTCCTACAATGAGCAGTTCTTC. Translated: CASSSGTGDSFSYNEQFF.

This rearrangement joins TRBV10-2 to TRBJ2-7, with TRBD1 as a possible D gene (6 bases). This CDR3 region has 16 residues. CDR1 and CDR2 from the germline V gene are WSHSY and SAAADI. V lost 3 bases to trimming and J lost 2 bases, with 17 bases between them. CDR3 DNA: TGCGCCAGCAGTGAATGGACAGCCCCAGGTCCCTACGAGCAGTACTTC. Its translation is CASSEWTAPGPYEQYF.

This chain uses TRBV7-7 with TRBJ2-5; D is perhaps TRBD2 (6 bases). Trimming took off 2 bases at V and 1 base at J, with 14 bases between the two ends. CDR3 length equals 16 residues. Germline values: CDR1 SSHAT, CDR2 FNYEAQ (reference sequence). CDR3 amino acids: CASSLWRERGQETQYF. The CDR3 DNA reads TGTGCCAGCAGCTTATGGAGGGAGAGGGGCCAAGAGACCCAGTACTTC.

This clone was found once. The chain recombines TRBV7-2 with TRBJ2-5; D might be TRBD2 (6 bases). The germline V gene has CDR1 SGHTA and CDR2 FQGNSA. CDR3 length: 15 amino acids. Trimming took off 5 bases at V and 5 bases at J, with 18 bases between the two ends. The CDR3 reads CASSRVGSSAETQYF. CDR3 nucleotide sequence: TGTGCCAGCAGCCGAGTCGGGAGCTCCGCGGAGACCCAGTACTTC.

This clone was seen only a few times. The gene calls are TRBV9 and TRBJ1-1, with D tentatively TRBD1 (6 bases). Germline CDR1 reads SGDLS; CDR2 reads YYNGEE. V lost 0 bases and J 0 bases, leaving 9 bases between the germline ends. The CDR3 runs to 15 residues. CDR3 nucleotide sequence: TGTGCCAGCAGCGTAGAGGACAGTTTGAACACTGAAGCTTTCTTT. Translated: CASSVEDSLNTEAFF.

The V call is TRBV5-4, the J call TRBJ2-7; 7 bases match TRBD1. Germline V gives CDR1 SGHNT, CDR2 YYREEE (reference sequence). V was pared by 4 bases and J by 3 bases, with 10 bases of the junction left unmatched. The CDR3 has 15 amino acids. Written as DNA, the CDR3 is TGTGCCAGCAGCCCCCGGACAGGAAACGTCTACGAGCAGTACTTC. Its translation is CASSPRTGNVYEQYF.

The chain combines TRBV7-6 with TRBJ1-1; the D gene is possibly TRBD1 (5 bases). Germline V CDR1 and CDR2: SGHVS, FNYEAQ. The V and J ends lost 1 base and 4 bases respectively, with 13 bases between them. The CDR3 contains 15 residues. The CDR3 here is CASSLDPGVSTEAFF. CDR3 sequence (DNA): TGTGCCAGCAGCTTAGATCCGGGGGTGAGCACTGAAGCTTTCTTT.

The CDR3 DNA sequence: TGTGCCAGCAGCGTAGGTTCTAGAGTTGAGACCCAGTACTTC. Its translation: CASSVGSRVETQYF. The chain recombines TRBV9 with TRBJ2-5; no clear D gene. This CDR3 comprises 14 residues. Germline V lookup: CDR1 SGDLS, CDR2 YYNGEE. V shed 0 bases and J shed 5 bases, with 11 bases lying between them.

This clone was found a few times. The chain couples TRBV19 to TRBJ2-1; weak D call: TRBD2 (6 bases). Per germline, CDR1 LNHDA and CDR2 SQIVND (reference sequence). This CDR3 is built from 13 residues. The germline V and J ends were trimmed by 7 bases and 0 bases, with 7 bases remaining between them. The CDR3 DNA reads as TGTGCCAGTACCGGGAGCTCCTACAATGAGCAGTTCTTC. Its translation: CASTGSSYNEQFF.

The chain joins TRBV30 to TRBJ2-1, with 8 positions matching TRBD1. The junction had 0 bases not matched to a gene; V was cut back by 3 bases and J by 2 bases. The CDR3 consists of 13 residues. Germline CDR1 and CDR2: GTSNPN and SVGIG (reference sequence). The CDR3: CAWRQGAYNEQFF. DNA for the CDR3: TGTGCCTGGAGACAGGGGGCCTACAATGAGCAGTTCTTC. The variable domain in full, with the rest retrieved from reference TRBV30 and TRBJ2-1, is SQTIHQWPATLVQPVGSPLSLECTVEGTSNPNLYWYRQAAGRGLQLLFYSVGIGQISSEVPQNLSASRPQDRQFILSSKKLLLSDSGFYLCAWRQGAYNEQFFGPGTRLTVL.

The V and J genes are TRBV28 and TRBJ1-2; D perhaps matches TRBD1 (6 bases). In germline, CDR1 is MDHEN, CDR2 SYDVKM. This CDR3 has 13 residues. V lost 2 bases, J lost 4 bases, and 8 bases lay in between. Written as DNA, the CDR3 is TGTGCCAGCAGTTTAAGACAGGTCTATGGCTACACCTTC. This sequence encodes CASSLRQVYGYTF.

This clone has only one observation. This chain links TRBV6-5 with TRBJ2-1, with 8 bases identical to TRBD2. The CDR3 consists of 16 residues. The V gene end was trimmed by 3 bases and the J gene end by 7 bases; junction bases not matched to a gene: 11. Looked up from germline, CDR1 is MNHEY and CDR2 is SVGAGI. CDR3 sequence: CASSYLRGSGVNEQFF. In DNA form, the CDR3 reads TGTGCCAGCAGTTATCTCCGGGGTAGCGGGGTAAATGAGCAGTTCTTC.

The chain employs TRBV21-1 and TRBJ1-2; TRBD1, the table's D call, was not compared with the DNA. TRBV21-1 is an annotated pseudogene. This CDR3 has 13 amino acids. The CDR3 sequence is CASSARQGGGYTF. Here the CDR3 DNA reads TGTGCCAGCAGCGCAAGACAGGGCGGGGGCTACACCTTC.

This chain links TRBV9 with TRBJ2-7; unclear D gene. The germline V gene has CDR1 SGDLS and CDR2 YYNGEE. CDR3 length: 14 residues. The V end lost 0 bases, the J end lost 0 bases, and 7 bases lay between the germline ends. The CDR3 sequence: CASSVDHSSYEQYF. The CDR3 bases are TGTGCCAGCAGCGTAGACCACAGCTCCTACGAGCAGTACTTC. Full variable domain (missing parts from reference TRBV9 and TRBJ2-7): DSGVTQTPKHLITATGQRVTLRCSPRSGDLSVYWYQQSLDQGLQFLIQYYNGEERAKGNILERFSAQQFPDLHSELNLSSLELGDSALYFCASSVDHSSYEQYFGPGTRLTVT.

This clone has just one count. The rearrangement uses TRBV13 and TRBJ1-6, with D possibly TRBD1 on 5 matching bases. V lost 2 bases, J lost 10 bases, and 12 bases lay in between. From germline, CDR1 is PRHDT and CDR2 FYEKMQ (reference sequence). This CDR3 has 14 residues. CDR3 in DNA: TGTGCCAGCAGCTTAAATCAGGGCTACTCACCCCTCCACTTT. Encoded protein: CASSLNQGYSPLHF.

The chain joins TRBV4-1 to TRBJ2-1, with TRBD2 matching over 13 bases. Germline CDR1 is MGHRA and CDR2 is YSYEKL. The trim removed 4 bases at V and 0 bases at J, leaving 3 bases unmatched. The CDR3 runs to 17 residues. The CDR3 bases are TGCGCCAGCAGCCCGGGACTAGCGGGAAGCTCCTACAATGAGCAGTTCTTC. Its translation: CASSPGLAGSSYNEQFF.

CDR3 in amino acids: CASSFAQGAGDTIYF. The CDR3 DNA reads TGCGCCAGCAGCTTCGCACAGGGTGCTGGGGACACCATATATTTT. The V gene is TRBV5-1, the J gene TRBJ1-3, with a tentative D call TRBD1 (6 bases). The CDR3 has 15 amino acids. Trimming left V 2 bases short and J 8 bases short, with 17 bases between. Germline V gives CDR1 SGHRS, CDR2 YFSETQ.

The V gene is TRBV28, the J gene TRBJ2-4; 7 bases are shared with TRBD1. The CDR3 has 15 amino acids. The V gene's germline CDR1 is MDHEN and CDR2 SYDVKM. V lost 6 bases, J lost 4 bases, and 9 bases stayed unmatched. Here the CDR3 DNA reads TGTGCCAGCAGCCCATCCGGGACAGTGAAAAACATTCAGTACTTC. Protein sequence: CASSPSGTVKNIQYF.

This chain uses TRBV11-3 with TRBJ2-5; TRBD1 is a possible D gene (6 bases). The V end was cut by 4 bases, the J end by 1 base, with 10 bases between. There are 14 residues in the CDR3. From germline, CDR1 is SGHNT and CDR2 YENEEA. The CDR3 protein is CASSYRDIQETQYF. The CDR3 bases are TGTGCCAGCAGCTACCGGGACATCCAAGAGACCCAGTACTTC.